A selection of T cell receptor beta chains follows, all from one sample in a study of cytomegalovirus exposure and HLA in healthy donors. Repertoires were generated with immunoSEQ multiplex PCR, while TCRdb's copy carries only in-frame clones and drops some. The repertoire holds about 140,000 clones, with around 88% as singletons. Sequencing was done on a sample of PBMCs. Source of these receptors: a woman between 18 and 30 years old in good health and CMV-seropositive. Each CDR3 is given with its conserved first and last residue. The order of the fields is clone size, V gene, CDR3 length, J gene, D gene, CDR3 DNA, CDR3 protein. The D gene is left open where the match is weak. Rows give clone size only sometimes, using once, few, many, or a class for an expanded clone.

abundance: once; v_gene: TRBV7-9; len: 17; j_gene: TRBJ2-2; d_gene: TRBD2; CDR3nt: TGTGCCAGCAGCTTAGGTCGCGCGGGAGGGCCCACCGGGGAGCTGTTTTTT; CDR3aa: CASSLGRAGGPTGELFF
abundance: -; v_gene: TRBV13; len: 11; j_gene: TRBJ2-1; d_gene: -; CDR3nt: TGTGCCAGCAGCTTACACAGGGAGCAGTTCTTC; CDR3aa: CASSLHREQFF
abundance: once; v_gene: TRBV27; len: 14; j_gene: TRBJ2-3; d_gene: -; CDR3nt: TGTGCCAGCAGTATACTCCGAACAGTTGATACGCAGTATTTT; CDR3aa: CASSILRTVDTQYF
abundance: few; v_gene: TRBV7-2; len: 11; j_gene: TRBJ2-7; d_gene: -; CDR3nt: TGTGCCAGCAGCCCAGCCTACGAGCAGTACTTC; CDR3aa: CASSPAYEQYF
abundance: once; v_gene: TRBV6-1; len: 13; j_gene: TRBJ1-6; d_gene: -; CDR3nt: TGTGCCAGCAGCGAAGGACTAAATTCACCCCTCCACTTT; CDR3aa: CASSEGLNSPLHF
abundance: -; v_gene: TRBV29-1; len: 10; j_gene: TRBJ2-7; d_gene: -; CDR3nt: TGCAGCGTGGCGGGTTACGAGCAGTACTTC; CDR3aa: CSVAGYEQYF
abundance: -; v_gene: TRBV10-3; len: 18; j_gene: TRBJ1-3; d_gene: TRBD1; CDR3nt: TGTGCCATCAGTGAGTCGATCTTCTCGGGACAGGCTAGAGACACCATATATTTT; CDR3aa: CAISESIFSGQARDTIYF
abundance: -; v_gene: TRBV5-1; len: 14; j_gene: TRBJ2-7; d_gene: -; CDR3nt: TGCGCCAGCAGCCGGGACAACCCCGGGTACGAGCAGTACTTC; CDR3aa: CASSRDNPGYEQYF
abundance: -; v_gene: TRBV7-8; len: 20; j_gene: TRBJ2-4; d_gene: TRBD1; CDR3nt: TGTGCCAGCAGCCACCTCTACGGGACAGGGGGATCGGGAGCCAAAAACATTCAGTACTTC; CDR3aa: CASSHLYGTGGSGAKNIQYF
abundance: -; v_gene: TRBV30; len: 11; j_gene: TRBJ2-7; d_gene: -; CDR3nt: TGTGCCTGGAGTGTGCAGATAGAGCAGTACTTC; CDR3aa: CAWSVQIEQYF
abundance: -; v_gene: TRBV10-3; len: 20; j_gene: TRBJ2-1; d_gene: TRBD2; CDR3nt: TGTGCCATCAGCGCCCGACGGACAGAACCGGGACTAGCGGGCTACAATGAGCAGTTCTTC; CDR3aa: CAISARRTEPGLAGYNEQFF
abundance: -; v_gene: TRBV30; len: 14; j_gene: TRBJ2-2; d_gene: -; CDR3nt: TGTGCCTCCCAAGGACGGGGGAACACCGGGGAGCTGTTTTTT; CDR3aa: CASQGRGNTGELFF
abundance: -; v_gene: TRBV6-5; len: 16; j_gene: TRBJ2-1; d_gene: TRBD2; CDR3nt: TGTGCCAGCAGTTACAGGACCCTAGCGGGCAGCAATGAGCAGTTCTTC; CDR3aa: CASSYRTLAGSNEQFF
abundance: -; v_gene: TRBV27; len: 13; j_gene: TRBJ2-3; d_gene: TRBD1; CDR3nt: TGTGCCAGCAGTTTCCGACAGGGAGATACGCAGTATTTT; CDR3aa: CASSFRQGDTQYF
abundance: -; v_gene: TRBV7-2; len: 16; j_gene: TRBJ2-5; d_gene: TRBD2; CDR3nt: TGTGCCAGCAGTTACGCCCCTAGCGGGGGGCAAGAGACCCAGTACTTC; CDR3aa: CASSYAPSGGQETQYF
abundance: -; v_gene: TRBV7-8; len: 17; j_gene: TRBJ2-5; d_gene: TRBD2; CDR3nt: TGTGCCAGCAGCTTAACGTTGGCTAGCGGGGCACAAGAGACCCAGTACTTC; CDR3aa: CASSLTLASGAQETQYF
abundance: -; v_gene: TRBV30; len: 12; j_gene: TRBJ1-6; d_gene: -; CDR3nt: TGTGCCTGGAGCAGGGTCCTTTCACCCCTCCACTTT; CDR3aa: CAWSRVLSPLHF
abundance: -; v_gene: TRBV7-3; len: 15; j_gene: TRBJ2-6; d_gene: -; CDR3nt: TGTGCCAGCAGCCCCGGGGACTCTGGGGCCAACGTCCTGACTTTC; CDR3aa: CASSPGDSGANVLTF
abundance: -; v_gene: TRBV5-4; len: 16; j_gene: TRBJ2-5; d_gene: -; CDR3nt: TGTGCCAGCAGCTCCTCCCCGACAGCCGTCCAAGAGACCCAGTACTTC; CDR3aa: CASSSSPTAVQETQYF
abundance: -; v_gene: TRBV28; len: 15; j_gene: TRBJ2-2; d_gene: TRBD2; CDR3nt: TGTGCCAGCAACAGTCGCGGGGGGGCGGCCGGGGAGCTGTTTTTT; CDR3aa: CASNSRGGAAGELFF
abundance: -; v_gene: TRBV9; len: 14; j_gene: TRBJ2-2; d_gene: TRBD2; CDR3nt: TGTGCCAGCAGCGCGGGAGGGAACACCGGGGAGCTGTTTTTT; CDR3aa: CASSAGGNTGELFF
abundance: -; v_gene: TRBV2; len: 14; j_gene: TRBJ1-1; d_gene: -; CDR3nt: TGTGCCAGCAGTGAAGCGCGGTTGGGCACTGAAGCTTTCTTT; CDR3aa: CASSEARLGTEAFF
abundance: -; v_gene: TRBV28; len: 15; j_gene: TRBJ1-2; d_gene: TRBD1; CDR3nt: TGTGCCAGCAGTTACCCGGGGACAGGAGGGTTAGGCTACACCTTC; CDR3aa: CASSYPGTGGLGYTF
abundance: once; v_gene: TRBV6-5; len: 11; j_gene: TRBJ2-1; d_gene: TRBD1; CDR3nt: TGTGCCAGCTCCTCCGGGACAGACCAGTTCTTC; CDR3aa: CASSSGTDQFF